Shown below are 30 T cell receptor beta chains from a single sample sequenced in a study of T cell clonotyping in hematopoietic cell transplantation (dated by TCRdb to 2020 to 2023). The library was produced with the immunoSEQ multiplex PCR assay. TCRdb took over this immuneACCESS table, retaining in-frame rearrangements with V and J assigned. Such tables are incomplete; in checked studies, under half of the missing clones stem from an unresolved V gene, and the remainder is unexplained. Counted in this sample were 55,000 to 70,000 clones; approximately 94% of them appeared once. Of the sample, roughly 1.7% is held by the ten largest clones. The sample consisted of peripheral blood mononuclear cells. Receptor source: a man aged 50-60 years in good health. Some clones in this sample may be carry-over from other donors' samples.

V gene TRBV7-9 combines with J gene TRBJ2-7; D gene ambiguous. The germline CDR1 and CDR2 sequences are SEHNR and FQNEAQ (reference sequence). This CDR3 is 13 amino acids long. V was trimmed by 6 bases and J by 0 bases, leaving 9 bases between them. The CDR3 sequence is CASSSYASYEQYF. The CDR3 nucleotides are TGTGCCAGCAGTTCTTATGCCTCCTACGAGCAGTACTTC. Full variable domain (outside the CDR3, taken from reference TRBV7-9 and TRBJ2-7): DTGVSQNPRHKITKRGQNVTFRCDPISEHNRLYWYRQTLGQGPEFLTYFQNEAQLEKSRLLSDRFSAERPKGSFSTLEIQRTEQGDSAMYLCASSSYASYEQYFGPGTRLTVT.

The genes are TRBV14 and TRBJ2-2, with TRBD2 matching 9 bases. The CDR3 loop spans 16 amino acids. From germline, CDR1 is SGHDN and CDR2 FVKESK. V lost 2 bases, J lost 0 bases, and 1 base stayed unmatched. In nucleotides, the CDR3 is TGTGCCAGCAGCCAAAGCGGGGGGACGAACACCGGGGAGCTGTTTTTT. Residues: CASSQSGGTNTGELFF.

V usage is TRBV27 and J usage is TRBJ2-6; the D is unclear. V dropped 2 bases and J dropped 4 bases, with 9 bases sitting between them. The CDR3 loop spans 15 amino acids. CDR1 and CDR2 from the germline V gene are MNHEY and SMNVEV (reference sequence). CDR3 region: CASSLSTSGANVLTF. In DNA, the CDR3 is TGTGCCAGCAGTTTAAGTACGTCGGGGGCCAACGTCCTGACTTTC.

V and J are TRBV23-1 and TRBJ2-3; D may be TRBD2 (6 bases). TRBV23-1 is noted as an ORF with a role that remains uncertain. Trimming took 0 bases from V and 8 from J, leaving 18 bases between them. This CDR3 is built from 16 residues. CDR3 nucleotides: TGCGCCAGCAGTCAATCGGGACTCAAGGCGGCAGCTACGCAGTATTTT. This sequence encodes CASSQSGLKAAATQYF.

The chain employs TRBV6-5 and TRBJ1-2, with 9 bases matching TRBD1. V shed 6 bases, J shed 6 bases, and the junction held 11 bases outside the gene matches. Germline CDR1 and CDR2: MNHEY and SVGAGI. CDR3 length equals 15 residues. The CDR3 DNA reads TGTGCCAGCAGGGGGACAGGGTTAATGGCGGATGGCTACACCTTC. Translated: CASRGTGLMADGYTF.

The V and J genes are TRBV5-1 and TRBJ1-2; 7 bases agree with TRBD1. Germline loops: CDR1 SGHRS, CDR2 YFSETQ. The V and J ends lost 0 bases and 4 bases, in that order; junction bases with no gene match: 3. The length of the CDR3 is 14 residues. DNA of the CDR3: TGCGCCAGCAGCTTGGCGGGACAGAGCTATGGCTACACCTTC. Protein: CASSLAGQSYGYTF.

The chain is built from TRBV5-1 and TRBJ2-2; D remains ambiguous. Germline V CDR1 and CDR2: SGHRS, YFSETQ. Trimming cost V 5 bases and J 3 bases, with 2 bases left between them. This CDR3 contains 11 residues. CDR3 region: CASSYTGELFF. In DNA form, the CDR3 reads TGCGCCAGCAGTTACACCGGGGAGCTGTTTTTT.

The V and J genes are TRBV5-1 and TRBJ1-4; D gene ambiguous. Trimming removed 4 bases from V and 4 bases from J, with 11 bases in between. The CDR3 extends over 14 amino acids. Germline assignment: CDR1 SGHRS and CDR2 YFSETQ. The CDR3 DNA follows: TGCGCCAGCAGCCCGGACGGTTATAATGAAAAACTGTTTTTT. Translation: CASSPDGYNEKLFF.

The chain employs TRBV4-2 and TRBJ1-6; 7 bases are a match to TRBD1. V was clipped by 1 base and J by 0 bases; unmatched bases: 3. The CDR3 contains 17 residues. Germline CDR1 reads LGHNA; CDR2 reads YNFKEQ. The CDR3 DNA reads TGTGCCAGCAGCCAAGCGGGACAGTTCTCCTATAATTCACCCCTCCACTTT. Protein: CASSQAGQFSYNSPLHF.

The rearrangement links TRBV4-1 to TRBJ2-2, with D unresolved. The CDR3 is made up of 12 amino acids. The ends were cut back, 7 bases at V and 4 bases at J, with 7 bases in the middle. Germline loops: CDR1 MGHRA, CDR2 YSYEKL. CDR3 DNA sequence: TGCGCCAGCACATCTCGCACCGGGGAGCTGTTTTTT. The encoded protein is CASTSRTGELFF.

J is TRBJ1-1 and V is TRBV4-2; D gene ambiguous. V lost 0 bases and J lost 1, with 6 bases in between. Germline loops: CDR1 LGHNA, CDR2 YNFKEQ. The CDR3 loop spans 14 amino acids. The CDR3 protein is CASSQDRGNTEAFF. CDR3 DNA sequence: TGTGCCAGCAGCCAAGATCGAGGGAACACTGAAGCTTTCTTT.

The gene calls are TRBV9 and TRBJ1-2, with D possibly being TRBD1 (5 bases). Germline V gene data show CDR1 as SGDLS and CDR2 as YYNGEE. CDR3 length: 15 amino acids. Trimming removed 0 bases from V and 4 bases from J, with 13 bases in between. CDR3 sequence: CASSVATSGTYGYTF. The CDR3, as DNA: TGTGCCAGCAGCGTAGCTACGTCGGGGACCTATGGCTACACCTTC. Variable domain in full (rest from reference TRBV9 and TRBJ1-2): DSGVTQTPKHLITATGQRVTLRCSPRSGDLSVYWYQQSLDQGLQFLIQYYNGEERAKGNILERFSAQQFPDLHSELNLSSLELGDSALYFCASSVATSGTYGYTFGSGTRLTVV.

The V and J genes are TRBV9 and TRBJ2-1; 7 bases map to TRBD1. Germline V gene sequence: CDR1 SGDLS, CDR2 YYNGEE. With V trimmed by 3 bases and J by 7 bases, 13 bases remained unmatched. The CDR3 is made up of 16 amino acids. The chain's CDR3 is CASSAQGSRIINEQFF. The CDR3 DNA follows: TGTGCCAGCAGCGCACAGGGGAGTCGAATTATAAATGAGCAGTTCTTC.

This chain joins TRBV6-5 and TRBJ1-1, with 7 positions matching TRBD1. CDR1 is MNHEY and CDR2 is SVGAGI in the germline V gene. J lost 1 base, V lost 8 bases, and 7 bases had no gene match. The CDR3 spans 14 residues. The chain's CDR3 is CASLTGTENTEAFF. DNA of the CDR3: TGTGCCAGCTTGACCGGGACAGAGAACACTGAAGCTTTCTTT.

The CDR3 here is CASSLDRGNTIYF. Here the CDR3 DNA reads TGTGCCAGCAGCTTAGACCGAGGAAACACCATATATTTT. The V gene is TRBV13, the J gene TRBJ1-3, with D unclear. The CDR3 spans 13 residues. V was trimmed by 1 base and J by 4 bases, leaving 5 bases between them. Germline V gene sequence: CDR1 PRHDT, CDR2 FYEKMQ (reference sequence).

In DNA form, the CDR3 reads TGTGCCAGCCGTTCGCTTCCGAACACCGGGGAGCTGTTTTTT. This sequence encodes CASRSLPNTGELFF. The V and J genes are TRBV2 and TRBJ2-2; D gene uncertain. The ends were cut back, 8 bases at V and 0 bases at J, with 10 bases in the middle. CDR3 length: 14 residues. Germline V gene lookup returns CDR1 SNHLY and CDR2 FYNNEI.

The CDR3: CAISELEDEQFF. The CDR3 DNA reads as TGTGCCATCAGTGAACTGGAGGATGAGCAGTTCTTC. The chain couples TRBV10-3 to TRBJ2-1; TRBD2 is a possible D gene (5 bases). Looked up from germline, CDR1 is ENHRY and CDR2 is SYGVKD. The V end was cut by 3 bases, the J end by 8 bases, with 8 bases between. The CDR3 covers 12 residues.

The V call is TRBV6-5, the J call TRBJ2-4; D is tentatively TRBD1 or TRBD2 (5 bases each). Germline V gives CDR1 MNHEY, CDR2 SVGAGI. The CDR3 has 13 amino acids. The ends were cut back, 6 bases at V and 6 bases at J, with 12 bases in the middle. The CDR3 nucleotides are TGTGCCAGCAGGGCAGGGACGACAAACATTCAGTACTTC. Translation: CASRAGTTNIQYF.

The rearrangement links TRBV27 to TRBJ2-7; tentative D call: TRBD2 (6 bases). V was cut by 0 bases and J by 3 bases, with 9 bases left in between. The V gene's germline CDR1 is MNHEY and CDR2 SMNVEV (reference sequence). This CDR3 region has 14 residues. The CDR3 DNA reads TGTGCCAGCAGTTTATCCGCGGGAATCTACGAGCAGTACTTC. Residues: CASSLSAGIYEQYF.

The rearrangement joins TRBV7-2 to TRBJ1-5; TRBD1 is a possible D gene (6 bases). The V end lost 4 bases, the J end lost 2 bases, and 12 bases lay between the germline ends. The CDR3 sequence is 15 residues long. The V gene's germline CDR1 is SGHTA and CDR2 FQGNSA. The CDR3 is CASSWRAGGNQPQHF. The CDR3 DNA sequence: TGTGCCAGCAGCTGGAGGGCAGGGGGCAATCAGCCCCAGCATTTT.

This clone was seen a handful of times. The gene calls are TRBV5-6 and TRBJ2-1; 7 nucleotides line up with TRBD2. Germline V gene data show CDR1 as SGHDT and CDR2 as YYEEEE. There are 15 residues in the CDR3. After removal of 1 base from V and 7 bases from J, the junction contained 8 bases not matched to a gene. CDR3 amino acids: CASSLNLAVVNEQFF. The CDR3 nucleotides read TGTGCCAGCAGCTTGAATCTAGCGGTGGTTAATGAGCAGTTCTTC.

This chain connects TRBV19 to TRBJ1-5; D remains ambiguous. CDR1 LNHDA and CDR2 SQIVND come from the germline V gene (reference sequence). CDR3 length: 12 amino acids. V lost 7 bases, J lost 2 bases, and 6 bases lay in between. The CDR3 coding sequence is TGTGCCAGTATGCAGGGCAATCAGCCCCAGCATTTT. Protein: CASMQGNQPQHF.

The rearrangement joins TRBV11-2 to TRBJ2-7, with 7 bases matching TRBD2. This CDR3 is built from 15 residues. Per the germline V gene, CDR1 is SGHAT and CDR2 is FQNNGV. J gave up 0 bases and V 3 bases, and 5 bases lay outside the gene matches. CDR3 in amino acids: CASSFASGTSYEQYF. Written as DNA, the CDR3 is TGTGCCAGCAGCTTCGCTAGCGGTACCTCCTACGAGCAGTACTTC.

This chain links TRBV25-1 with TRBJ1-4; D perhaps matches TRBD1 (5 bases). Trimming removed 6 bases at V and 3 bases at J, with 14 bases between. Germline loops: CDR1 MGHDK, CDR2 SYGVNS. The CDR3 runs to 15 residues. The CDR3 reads CASSSAGLPNEKLFF. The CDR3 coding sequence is TGTGCCAGCAGCTCAGCAGGGTTACCTAATGAAAAACTGTTTTTT.

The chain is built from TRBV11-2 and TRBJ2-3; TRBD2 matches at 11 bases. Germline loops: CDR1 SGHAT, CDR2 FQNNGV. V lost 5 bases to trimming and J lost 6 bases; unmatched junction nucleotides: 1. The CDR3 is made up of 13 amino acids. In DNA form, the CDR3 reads TGTGCCAGCAGCCCTAGCGGGAGGGATACGCAGTATTTT. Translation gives CASSPSGRDTQYF.

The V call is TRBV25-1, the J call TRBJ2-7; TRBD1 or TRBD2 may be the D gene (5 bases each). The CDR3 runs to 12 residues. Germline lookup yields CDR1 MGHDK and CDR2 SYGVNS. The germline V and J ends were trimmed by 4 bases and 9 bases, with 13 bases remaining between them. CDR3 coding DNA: TGTGCCAGCAGTGGGGTAGAGGGGTTGCAGTACTTC. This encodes CASSGVEGLQYF.

CDR3 bases: TGCGCCAGCAGTGAGTCGAAGACAGAGGCGTTTCAGCCCCAGCATTTT. It specifies CASSESKTEAFQPQHF. This chain links TRBV10-1 with TRBJ1-5; D possibly corresponds to TRBD1 (5 bases). Germline CDR1 and CDR2: WNHNN and SYGVQD (reference sequence). The CDR3 consists of 16 residues. V was trimmed by 0 bases and J by 6 bases, leaving 15 bases between them.

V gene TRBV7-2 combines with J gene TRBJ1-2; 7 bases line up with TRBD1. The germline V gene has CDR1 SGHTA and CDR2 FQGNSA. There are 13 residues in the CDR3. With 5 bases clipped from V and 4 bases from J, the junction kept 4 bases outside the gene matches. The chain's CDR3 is CASSADRAYGYTF. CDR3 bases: TGTGCCAGCAGCGCAGACAGGGCCTATGGCTACACCTTC.

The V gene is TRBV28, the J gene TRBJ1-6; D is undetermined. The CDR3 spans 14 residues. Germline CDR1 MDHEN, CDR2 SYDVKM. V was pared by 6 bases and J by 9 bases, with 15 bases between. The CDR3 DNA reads TGTGCCAGCAGCCGCAGACTGGAGGCTTCACCCCTCCACTTT. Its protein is CASSRRLEASPLHF. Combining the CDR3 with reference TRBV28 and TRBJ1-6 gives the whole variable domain DVKVTQSSRYLVKRTGEKVFLECVQDMDHENMFWYRQDPGLGLRLIYFSYDVKMKEKGDIPEGYSVSREKKERFSLILESASTNQTSMYLCASSRRLEASPLHFGNGTRLTVT.

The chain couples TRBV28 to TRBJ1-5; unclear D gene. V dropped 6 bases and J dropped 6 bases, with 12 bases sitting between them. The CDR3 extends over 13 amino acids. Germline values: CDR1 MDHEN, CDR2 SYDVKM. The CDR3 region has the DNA TGTGCCAGCAGCCAAGCCGTTGGTCAGCCCCAGCATTTT. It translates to CASSQAVGQPQHF.